A selection of T cell receptor beta chains follows, all from one sample in a study of blood T cell repertoires in COVID-19. Repertoires were generated with immunoSEQ multiplex PCR, while TCRdb's copy carries only in-frame clones and drops some. The repertoire holds 70,000 to 80,000 clones, around 86% seen once, with roughly 14% in the top ten. What was sequenced was peripheral blood. The receptors originated from a woman aged 55 to 70 with acute or convalescent COVID-19. CDR3s include the opening cysteine and the closing phenylalanine or tryptophan. A D gene is named only where the DNA matches it firmly. The size field is filled for only some rows; it gives once, few, many or a size class.

TRBJ2-2 few TRBD1 16 TRBV7-9 CASSLASGTEAGELFF TGTGCCAGCAGCTTAGCCTCCGGGACAGAGGCCGGGGAGCTGTTTTTT
TRBJ1-6 few TRBD1 15 TRBV5-1 CASSVGTGVNSPLHF TGCGCCAGCAGCGTGGGGACAGGAGTTAATTCACCCCTCCACTTT
TRBJ2-3 NA TRBD2 15 TRBV9 CASSVVAGGQHTQYF TGTGCCAGCAGCGTAGTAGCGGGGGGGCAACATACGCAGTATTTT
TRBJ1-6 NA NA 15 TRBV6-1 CASSEDLSYNSPLHF TGTGCCAGCAGTGAAGATCTTTCCTATAATTCACCCCTCCACTTT
TRBJ1-4 once NA 12 TRBV2 CASSKGVEKLFF TGTGCCAGCAGCAAGGGGGTTGAAAAACTGTTTTTT
TRBJ2-3 NA NA 16 TRBV4-1 CASSQDGVLSTDTQYF TGCGCCAGCAGCCAAGACGGAGTACTTAGCACAGATACGCAGTATTTT
TRBJ2-5 NA TRBD2 17 TRBV4-2 CASSQGRRVAGQETQYF TGTGCCAGCAGCCAAGGCCGACGGGTAGCGGGCCAAGAGACCCAGTACTTC
TRBJ1-1 many NA 12 TRBV19 CASSTGFREAFF TGTGCCAGTAGTACCGGTTTCCGTGAAGCTTTCTTT
TRBJ1-6 NA NA 14 TRBV9 CASSVRQGNSPLHF TGTGCCAGCAGCGTTCGTCAGGGAAATTCACCCCTCCACTTT
TRBJ2-5 NA TRBD2 16 TRBV5-6 CASSLMTSAAKETQYF TGTGCCAGCAGCTTGATGACTAGCGCGGCTAAAGAGACCCAGTACTTC
TRBJ1-5 NA NA 13 TRBV5-8 CASSTRLYQPQHF TGTGCCAGCAGCACCAGACTTTATCAGCCCCAGCATTTT
TRBJ1-2 NA NA 15 TRBV6-5 CASSYLTALPYGYTF TGTGCCAGCAGTTACCTGACAGCACTTCCCTATGGCTACACCTTC
TRBJ1-1 NA TRBD1 14 TRBV25-1 CASSRTGGRTEAFF TGTGCCAGCAGCAGGACAGGGGGGCGGACTGAAGCTTTCTTT
TRBJ2-5 NA TRBD2 13 TRBV2 CASSSGGEETQYF TGTGCCAGCTCTAGCGGGGGGGAAGAGACCCAGTACTTC
TRBJ1-2 NA TRBD1 16 TRBV15 CATSRRTGELNYGYTF TGTGCCACCAGCAGGAGGACAGGGGAACTCAACTATGGCTACACCTTC
TRBJ2-1 NA TRBD1 15 TRBV28 CASSFYRGLRNEQFF TGTGCCAGCAGTTTCTACAGGGGTCTGAGGAATGAGCAGTTCTTC
TRBJ1-2 NA NA 17 TRBV19 CASSPQLAGGSHYGYTF TGTGCCAGTAGTCCCCAACTGGCGGGGGGCAGTCACTATGGCTACACCTTC
TRBJ1-2 NA NA 14 TRBV19 CASKSQGLLYGYTF TGTGCCAGTAAATCCCAGGGGCTTTTATATGGCTACACCTTC
TRBJ1-5 few NA 13 TRBV20-1 CSASLGVNQPQHF TGCAGTGCTAGTCTCGGAGTCAATCAGCCCCAGCATTTT
TRBJ2-1 NA TRBD2 15 TRBV10-3 CAIRLGTSGDDEQFF TGTGCCATCAGGCTCGGGACTAGCGGGGATGATGAGCAGTTCTTC